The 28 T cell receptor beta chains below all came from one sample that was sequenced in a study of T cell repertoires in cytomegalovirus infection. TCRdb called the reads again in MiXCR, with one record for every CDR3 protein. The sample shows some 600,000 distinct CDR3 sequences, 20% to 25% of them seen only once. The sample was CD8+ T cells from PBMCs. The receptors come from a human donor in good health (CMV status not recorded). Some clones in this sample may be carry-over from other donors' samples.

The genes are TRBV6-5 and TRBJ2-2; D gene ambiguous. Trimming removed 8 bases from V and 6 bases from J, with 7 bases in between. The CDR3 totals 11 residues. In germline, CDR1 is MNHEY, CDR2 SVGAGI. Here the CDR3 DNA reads TGTGCCAGCTTCTTTGCCGGGGAGCTGTTTTTT. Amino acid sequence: CASFFAGELFF.

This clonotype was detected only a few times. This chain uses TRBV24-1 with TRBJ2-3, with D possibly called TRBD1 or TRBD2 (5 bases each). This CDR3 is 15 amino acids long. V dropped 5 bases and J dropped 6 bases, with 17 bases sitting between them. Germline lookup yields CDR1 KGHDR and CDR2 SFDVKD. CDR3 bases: TGTGCCACCAGTGCCTCAGGGACCTCACTCGATACGCAGTATTTT. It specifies CATSASGTSLDTQYF.

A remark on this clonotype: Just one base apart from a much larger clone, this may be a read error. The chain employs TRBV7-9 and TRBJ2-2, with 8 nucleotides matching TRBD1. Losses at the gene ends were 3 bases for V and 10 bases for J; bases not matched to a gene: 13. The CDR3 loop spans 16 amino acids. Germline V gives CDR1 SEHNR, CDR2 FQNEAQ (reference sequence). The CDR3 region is CASSLPRQGLVEELFF. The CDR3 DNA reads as TGTGCCAGCAGCTTGCCTCGACAGGGGTTGGTCGAGGAGCTGTTTTTT.

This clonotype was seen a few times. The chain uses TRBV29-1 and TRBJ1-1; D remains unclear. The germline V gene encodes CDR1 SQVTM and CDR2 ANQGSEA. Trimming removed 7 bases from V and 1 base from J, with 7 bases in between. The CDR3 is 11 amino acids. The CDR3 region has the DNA TGCAGCGCCAGCACGAACACTGAAGCTTTCTTT. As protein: CSASTNTEAFF.

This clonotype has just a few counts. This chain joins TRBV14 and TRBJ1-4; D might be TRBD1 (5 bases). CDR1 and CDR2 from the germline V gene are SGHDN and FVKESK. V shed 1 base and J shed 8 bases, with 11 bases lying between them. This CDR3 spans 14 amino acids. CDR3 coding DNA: TGTGCCAGCAGCCAAGCTGGTGGGGCCGAAAAACTGTTTTTT. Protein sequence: CASSQAGGAEKLFF.

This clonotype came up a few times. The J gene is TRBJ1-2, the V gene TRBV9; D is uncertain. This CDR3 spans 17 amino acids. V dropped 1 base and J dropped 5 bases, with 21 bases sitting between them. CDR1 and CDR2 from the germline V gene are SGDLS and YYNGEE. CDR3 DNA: TGTGCCAGCAGCGTATATGAGGGAATGAACTATTTTTATGGCTACACCTTC. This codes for CASSVYEGMNYFYGYTF.

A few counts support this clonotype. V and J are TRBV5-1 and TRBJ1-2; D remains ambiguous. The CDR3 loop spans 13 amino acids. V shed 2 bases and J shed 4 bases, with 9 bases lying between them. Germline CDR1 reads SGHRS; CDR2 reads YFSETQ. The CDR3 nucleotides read TGCGCCAGCAGCTTTACCCTCCTCTATGGCTACACCTTC. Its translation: CASSFTLLYGYTF.

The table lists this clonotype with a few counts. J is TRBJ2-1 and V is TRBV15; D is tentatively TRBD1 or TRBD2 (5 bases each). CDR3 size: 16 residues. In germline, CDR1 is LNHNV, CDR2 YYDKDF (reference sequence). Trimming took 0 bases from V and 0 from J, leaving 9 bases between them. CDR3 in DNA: TGTGCCACCAGCAGAGACCGGGGACCCTCCTACAATGAGCAGTTCTTC. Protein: CATSRDRGPSYNEQFF. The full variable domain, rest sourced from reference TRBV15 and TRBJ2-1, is DAMVIQNPRYQVTQFGKPVTLSCSQTLNHNVMYWYQQKSSQAPKLLFHYYDKDFNNEADTPDNFQSRRPNTSFCFLDIRSPGLGDTAMYLCATSRDRGPSYNEQFFGPGTRLTVL.

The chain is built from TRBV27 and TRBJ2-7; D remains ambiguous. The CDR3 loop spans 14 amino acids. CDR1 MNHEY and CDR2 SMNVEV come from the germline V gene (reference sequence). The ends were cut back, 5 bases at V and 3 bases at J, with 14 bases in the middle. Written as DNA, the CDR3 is TGTGCCAGCAGTCACGGACCGGCCTACTACGAGCAGTACTTC. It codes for CASSHGPAYYEQYF.

The CDR3 loop is CASSLEPGQNTGELFF. The CDR3 DNA reads TGTGCCAGCAGCTTAGAACCGGGACAAAACACCGGGGAGCTGTTTTTT. The J gene is TRBJ2-2, the V gene TRBV7-9; tentative D call: TRBD1 (6 bases). The germline V gene has CDR1 SEHNR and CDR2 FQNEAQ (reference sequence). The CDR3 is made up of 16 amino acids. V lost 1 base and J 2 bases, leaving 11 bases between the germline ends.

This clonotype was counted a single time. CDR3 nucleotide sequence: TGTGCCAGCAGTGCTACCCTAGCGGGGTGGGCAGATACGCAGTATTTT. Protein: CASSATLAGWADTQYF. The chain uses TRBV6-1 and TRBJ2-3, with 9 bases matching TRBD2. Germline V gene data show CDR1 as MNHNS and CDR2 as SASEGT. J gave up 4 bases and V 4 bases, and 9 bases lay outside the gene matches. There are 16 residues in the CDR3.

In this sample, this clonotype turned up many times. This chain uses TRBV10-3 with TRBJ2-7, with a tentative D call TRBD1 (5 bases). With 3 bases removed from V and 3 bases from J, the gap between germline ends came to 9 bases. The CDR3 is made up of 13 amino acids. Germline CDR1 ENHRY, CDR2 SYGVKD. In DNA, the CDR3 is TGTGCCATCAGTGAAGGGGCCCGCTACGAGCAGTACGTC. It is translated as CAISEGARYEQYV.

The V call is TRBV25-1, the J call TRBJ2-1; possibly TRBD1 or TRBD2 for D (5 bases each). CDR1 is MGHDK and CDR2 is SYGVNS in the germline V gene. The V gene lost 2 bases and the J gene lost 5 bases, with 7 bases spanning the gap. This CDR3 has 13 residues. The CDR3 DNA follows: TGTGCCAGCAGTGAAGAGGGGAACAATGAGCAGTTCTTC. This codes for CASSEEGNNEQFF.

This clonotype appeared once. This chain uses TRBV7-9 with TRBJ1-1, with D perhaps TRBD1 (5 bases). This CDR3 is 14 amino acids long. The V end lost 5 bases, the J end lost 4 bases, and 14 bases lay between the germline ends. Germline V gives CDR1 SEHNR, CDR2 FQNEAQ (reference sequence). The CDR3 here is CASSPGPWGTEAFF. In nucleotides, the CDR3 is TGTGCCAGCAGCCCAGGGCCCTGGGGCACTGAAGCTTTCTTT.

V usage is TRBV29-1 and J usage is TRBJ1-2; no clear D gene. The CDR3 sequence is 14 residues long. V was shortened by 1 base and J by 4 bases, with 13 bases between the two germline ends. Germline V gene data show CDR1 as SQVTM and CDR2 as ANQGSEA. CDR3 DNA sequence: TGCAGCGTTGAAGGAAGGGCTAAGGGCTATGGCTACACCTTC. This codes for CSVEGRAKGYGYTF.

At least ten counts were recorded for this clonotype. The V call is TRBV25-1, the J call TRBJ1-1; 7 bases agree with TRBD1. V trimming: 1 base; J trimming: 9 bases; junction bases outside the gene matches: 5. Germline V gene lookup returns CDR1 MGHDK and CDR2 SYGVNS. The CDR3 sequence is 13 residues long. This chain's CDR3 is CASSELGTAKAFF. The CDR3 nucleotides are TGTGCCAGCAGTGAATTGGGGACAGCGAAAGCTTTCTTT.

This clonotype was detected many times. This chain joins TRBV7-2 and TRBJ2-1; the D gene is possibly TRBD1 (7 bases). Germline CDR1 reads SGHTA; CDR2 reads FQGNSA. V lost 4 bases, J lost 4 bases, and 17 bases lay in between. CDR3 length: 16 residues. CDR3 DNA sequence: TGTGCCAGCAGCTCCATGGAGGGGACAGCGTACAATGAGCAGTTCTTC. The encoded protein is CASSSMEGTAYNEQFF. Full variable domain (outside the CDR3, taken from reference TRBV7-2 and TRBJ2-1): GAGVSQSPSNKVTEKGKDVELRCDPISGHTALYWYRQSLGQGLEFLIYFQGNSAPDKSGLPSDRFSAERTGGSVSTLTIQRTQQEDSAVYLCASSSMEGTAYNEQFFGPGTRLTVL.

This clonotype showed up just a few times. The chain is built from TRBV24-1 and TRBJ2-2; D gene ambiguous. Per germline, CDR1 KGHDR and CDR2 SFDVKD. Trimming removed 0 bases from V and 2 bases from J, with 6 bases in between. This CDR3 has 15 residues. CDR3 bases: TGTGCCACCAGTGATTTGCGGCAAAACACCGGGGAGCTGTTTTTT. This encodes CATSDLRQNTGELFF.

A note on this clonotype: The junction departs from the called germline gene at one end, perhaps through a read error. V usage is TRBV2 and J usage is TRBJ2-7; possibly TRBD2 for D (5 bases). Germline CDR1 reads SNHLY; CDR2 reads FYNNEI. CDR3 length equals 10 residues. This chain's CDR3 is CASSGGERYF. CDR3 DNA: TGTGCCAGCAGTGGTGGGGAGCGGTACTTC. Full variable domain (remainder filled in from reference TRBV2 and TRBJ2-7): EPEVTQTPSHQVTQMGQEVILRCVPISNHLYFYWYRQILGQKVEFLVSFYNNEISEKSEIFDDQFSVERPDGSNFTLKIRSTKLEDSAMYFCASSGGERYFGPGTRLTVT.

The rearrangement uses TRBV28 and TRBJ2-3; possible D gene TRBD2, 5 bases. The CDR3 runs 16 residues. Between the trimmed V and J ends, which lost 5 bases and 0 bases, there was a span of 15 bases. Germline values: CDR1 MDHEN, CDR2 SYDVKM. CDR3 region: CASSHGRAASTDTQYF. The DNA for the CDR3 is TGTGCCAGCAGTCACGGCCGAGCGGCTAGCACAGATACGCAGTATTTT. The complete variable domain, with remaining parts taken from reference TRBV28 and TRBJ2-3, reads DVKVTQSSRYLVKRTGEKVFLECVQDMDHENMFWYRQDPGLGLRLIYFSYDVKMKEKGDIPEGYSVSREKKERFSLILESASTNQTSMYLCASSHGRAASTDTQYFGPGTRLTVL.

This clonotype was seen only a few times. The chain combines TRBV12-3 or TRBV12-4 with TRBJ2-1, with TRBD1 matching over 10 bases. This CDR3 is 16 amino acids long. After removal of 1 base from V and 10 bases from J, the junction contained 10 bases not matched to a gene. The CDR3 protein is CASSLESGTGVLEQFF. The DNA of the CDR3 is TGTGCCAGCAGTTTAGAATCCGGGACAGGGGTGCTGGAGCAGTTCTTC.

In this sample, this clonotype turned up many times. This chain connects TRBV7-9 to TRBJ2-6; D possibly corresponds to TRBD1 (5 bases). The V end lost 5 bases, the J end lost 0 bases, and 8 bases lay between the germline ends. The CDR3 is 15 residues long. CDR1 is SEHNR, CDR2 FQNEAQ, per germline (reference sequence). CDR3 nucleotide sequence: TGTGCCAGCAGCACAGGAAGCTCTGGGGCCAACGTCCTGACTTTC. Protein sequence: CASSTGSSGANVLTF.

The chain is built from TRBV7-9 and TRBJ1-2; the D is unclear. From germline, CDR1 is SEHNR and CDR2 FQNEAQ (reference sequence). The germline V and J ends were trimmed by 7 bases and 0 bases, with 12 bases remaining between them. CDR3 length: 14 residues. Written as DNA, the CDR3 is TGTGCCAGCACCTCTGGCGGACCTAACTATGGCTACACCTTC. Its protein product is CASTSGGPNYGYTF.

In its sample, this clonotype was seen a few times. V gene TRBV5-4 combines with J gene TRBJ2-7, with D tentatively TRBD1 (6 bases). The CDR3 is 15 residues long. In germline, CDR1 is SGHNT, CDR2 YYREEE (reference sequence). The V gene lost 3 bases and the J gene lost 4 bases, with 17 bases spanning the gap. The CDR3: CASSWGRGALYEQYF. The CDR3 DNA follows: TGTGCCAGCAGCTGGGGGCGCGGAGCTCTTTACGAGCAGTACTTC.

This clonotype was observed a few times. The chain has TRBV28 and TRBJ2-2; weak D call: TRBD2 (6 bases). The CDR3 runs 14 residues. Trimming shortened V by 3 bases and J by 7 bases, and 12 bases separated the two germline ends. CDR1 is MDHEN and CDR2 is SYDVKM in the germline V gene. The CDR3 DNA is TGTGCCAGCAGTTTGGCTAGCGAAGGCGGGGAGCTGTTTTTT. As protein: CASSLASEGGELFF.

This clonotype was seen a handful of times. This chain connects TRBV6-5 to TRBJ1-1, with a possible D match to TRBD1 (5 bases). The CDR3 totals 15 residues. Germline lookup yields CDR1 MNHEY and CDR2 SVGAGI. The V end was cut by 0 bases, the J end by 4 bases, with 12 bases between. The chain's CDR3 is CASSYSRSGSTEAFF. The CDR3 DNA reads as TGTGCCAGCAGTTACTCGAGGTCAGGGAGCACTGAAGCTTTCTTT.

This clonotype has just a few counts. Written as DNA, the CDR3 is TGCAGTGCTAGCGGGGGGAACACCGGGGAGCTGTTTTTT. It codes for CSASGGNTGELFF. The J gene is TRBJ2-2, the V gene TRBV20-1, with a tentative D call TRBD2 (6 bases). V lost 3 bases to trimming and J lost 1 base, with 6 bases between them. Germline CDR1 is DFQATT and CDR2 is SNEGSKA (reference sequence). There are 13 residues in the CDR3.

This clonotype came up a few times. CDR3 in DNA: TGTGCCAGTAGTATAGGGCTAGCTCTCAAGAATGAGCAGTTCTTC. Amino acid sequence: CASSIGLALKNEQFF. The chain links TRBV19 to TRBJ2-1; a possible D gene is TRBD2 (5 bases). Germline V CDR1 and CDR2: LNHDA, SQIVND (reference sequence). CDR3 length: 15 amino acids. The V end was cut by 1 base, the J end by 7 bases, with 14 bases between.